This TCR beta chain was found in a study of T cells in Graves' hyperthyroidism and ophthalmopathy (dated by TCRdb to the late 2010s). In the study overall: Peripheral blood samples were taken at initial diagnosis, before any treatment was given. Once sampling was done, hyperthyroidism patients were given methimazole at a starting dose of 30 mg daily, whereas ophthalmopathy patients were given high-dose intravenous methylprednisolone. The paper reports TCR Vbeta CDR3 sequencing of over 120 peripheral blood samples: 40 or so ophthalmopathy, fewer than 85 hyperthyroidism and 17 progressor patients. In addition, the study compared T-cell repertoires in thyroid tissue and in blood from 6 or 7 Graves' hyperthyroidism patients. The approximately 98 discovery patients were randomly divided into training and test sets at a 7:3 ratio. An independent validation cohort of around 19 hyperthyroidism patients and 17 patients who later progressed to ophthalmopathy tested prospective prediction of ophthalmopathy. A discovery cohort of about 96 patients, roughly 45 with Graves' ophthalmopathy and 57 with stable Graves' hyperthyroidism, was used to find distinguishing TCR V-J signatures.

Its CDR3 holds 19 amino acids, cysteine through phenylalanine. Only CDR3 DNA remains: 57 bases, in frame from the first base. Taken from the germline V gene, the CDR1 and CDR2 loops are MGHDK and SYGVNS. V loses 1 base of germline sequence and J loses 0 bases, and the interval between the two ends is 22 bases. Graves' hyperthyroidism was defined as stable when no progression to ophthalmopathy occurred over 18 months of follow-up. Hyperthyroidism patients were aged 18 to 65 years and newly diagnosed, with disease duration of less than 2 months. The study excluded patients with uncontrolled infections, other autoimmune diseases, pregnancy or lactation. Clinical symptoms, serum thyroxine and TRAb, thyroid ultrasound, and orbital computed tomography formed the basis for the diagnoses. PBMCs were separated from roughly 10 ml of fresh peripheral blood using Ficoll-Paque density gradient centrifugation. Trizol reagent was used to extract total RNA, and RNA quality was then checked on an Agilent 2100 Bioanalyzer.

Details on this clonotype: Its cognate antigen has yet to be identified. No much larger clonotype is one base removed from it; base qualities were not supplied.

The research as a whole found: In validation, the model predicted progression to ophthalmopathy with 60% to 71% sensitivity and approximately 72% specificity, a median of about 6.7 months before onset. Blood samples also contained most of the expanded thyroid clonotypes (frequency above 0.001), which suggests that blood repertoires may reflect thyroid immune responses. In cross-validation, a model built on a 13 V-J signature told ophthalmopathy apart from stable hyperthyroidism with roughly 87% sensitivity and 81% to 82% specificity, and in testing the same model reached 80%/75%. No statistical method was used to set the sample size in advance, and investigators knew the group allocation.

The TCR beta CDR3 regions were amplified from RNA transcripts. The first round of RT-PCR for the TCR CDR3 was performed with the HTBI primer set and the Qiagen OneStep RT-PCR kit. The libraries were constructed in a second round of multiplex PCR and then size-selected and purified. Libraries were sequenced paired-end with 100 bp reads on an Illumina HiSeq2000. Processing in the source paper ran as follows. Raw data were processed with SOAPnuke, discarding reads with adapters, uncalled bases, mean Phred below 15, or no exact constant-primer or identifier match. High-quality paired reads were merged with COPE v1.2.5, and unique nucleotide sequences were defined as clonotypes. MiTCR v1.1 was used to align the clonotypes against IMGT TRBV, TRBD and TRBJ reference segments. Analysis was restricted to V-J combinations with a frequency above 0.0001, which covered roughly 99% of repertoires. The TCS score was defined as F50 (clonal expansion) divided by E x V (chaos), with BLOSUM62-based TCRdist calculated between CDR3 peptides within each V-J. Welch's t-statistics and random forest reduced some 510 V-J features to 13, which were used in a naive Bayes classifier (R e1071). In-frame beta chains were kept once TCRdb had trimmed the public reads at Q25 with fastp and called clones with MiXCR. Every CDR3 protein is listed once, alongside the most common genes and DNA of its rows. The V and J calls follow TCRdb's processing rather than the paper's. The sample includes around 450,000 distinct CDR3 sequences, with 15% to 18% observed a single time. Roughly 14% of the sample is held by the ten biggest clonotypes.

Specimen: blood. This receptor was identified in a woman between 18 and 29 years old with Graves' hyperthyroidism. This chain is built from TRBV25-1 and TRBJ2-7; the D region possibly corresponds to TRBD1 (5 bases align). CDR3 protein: CASSELPTGQDSPSYEQYF. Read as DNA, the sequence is TGTGCCAGCAGTGAATTACCTACAGGCCAAGACTCTCCCTCCTACGAGCAGTACTTC.